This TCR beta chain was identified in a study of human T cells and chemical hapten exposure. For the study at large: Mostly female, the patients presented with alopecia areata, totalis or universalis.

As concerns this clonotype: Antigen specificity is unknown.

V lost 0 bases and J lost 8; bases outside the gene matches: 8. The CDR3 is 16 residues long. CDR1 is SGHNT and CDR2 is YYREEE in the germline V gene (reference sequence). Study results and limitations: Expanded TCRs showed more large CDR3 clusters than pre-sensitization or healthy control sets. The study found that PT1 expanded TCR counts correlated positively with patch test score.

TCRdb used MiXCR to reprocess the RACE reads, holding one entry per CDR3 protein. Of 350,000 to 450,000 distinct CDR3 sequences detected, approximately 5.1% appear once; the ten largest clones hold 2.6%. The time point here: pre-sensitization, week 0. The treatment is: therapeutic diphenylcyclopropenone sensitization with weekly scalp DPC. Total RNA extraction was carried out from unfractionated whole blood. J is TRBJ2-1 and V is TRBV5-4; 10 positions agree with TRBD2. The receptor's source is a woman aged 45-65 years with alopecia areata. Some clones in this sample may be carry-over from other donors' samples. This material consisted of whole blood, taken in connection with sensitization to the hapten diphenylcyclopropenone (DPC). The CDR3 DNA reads TGTGCCAGCAGCTTGGGCCCAGCGGGAGGGTCGGATGAGCAGTTCTTC. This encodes CASSLGPAGGSDEQFF. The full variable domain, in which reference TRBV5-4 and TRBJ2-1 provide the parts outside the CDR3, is ETGVTQSPTHLIKTRGQQVTLRCSSQSGHNTVSWYQQALGQGPQFIFQYYREEENGRGNFPPRFSGLQFPNYSSELNVNALELDDSALYLCASSLGPAGGSDEQFFGPGTRLTVL.